This T cell receptor (beta chain) is drawn from a study of blood T cell repertoires in COVID-19. Repertoires were generated with immunoSEQ multiplex PCR, while TCRdb's copy carries only in-frame clones and drops some. The table includes 70,000 or so clones, 86% detected once. The V gene lost 1 base and the J gene lost 5 bases, with 6 bases spanning the gap. CDR1 LGHNA and CDR2 YNFKEQ come from the germline V gene. The CDR3 spans 13 residues. This clone was detected only a few times. The clonotype originates from a man between 70 and 80 years old with active COVID-19. The V and J genes are TRBV4-2 and TRBJ1-5; D not certain. The sequencing input was peripheral blood. CDR3 in DNA: TGTGCCAGCAGCCAAGGTAGAGATCAGCCCCAGCATTTT. This translates into CASSQGRDQPQHF.